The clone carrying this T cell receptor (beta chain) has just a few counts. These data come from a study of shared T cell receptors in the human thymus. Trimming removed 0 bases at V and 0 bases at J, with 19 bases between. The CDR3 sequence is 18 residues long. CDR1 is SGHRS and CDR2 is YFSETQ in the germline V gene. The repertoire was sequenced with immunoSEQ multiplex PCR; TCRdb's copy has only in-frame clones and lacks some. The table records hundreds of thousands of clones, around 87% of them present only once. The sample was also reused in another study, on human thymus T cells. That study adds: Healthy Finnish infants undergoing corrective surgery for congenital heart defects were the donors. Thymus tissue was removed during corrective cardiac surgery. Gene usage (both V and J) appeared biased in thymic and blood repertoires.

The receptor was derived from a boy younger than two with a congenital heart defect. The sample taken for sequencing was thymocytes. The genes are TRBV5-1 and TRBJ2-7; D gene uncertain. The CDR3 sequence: CASSLEAPRGTISYEQYF. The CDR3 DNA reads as TGCGCCAGCAGCTTGGAAGCCCCTAGAGGAACGATCTCCTACGAGCAGTACTTC.